This T cell receptor beta chain is drawn from a study of identical twins. Study conclusions and caveats: Abundant beta clonotypes from cord blood bore fewer insertions; memory repertoires lacked this pattern.

TCRdb re-called the 5' RACE reads with MiXCR, one entry per CDR3 protein. The repertoire holds 700,000 or so distinct CDR3 sequences, with 8.5% to 9% as singletons. Only a few counts were recorded for this clonotype. Its antigen is still unknown. CDR1 and CDR2 from the germline V gene are ENHRY and SYGVKD. There are 14 residues in the CDR3. Trimming shortened V by 10 bases and J by 0 bases, and 16 bases separated the two germline ends. These data were likewise used in another study, on yellow fever vaccine responses in identical twins.

Sequencing was done on a sample of PBMCs. The origin of this receptor is a young woman in good health. The rearrangement uses TRBV10-3 and TRBJ2-7, with D tentatively TRBD1 (7 bases). The CDR3 DNA follows: TGTGCCACCATGGAGGGGACAGCCTCCTACGAGCAGTACTTC. Translation: CATMEGTASYEQYF.